These 4 T cell receptor beta chains share one sample of origin, sequenced in a study of cytomegalovirus exposure and HLA in healthy donors. The PCR contained 60 Vbeta and 13 Jbeta primers. Method: immunoSEQ multiplex PCR; TCRdb's copy keeps in-frame clones and lacks some. This sample has about 160,000 clones; about 71% occur once, and the top ten carry about 2.7%. The sequenced sample was PBMCs. The origin of the receptors is a woman in her twenties or thirties in good health and CMV-seronegative.

This chain links TRBV6-1 with TRBJ1-1; D unclear. Trimming stripped 0 bases from V and 0 bases from J, with 11 bases between. This CDR3 has 16 residues. Germline loops: CDR1 MNHNS, CDR2 SASEGT. DNA for the CDR3: TGTGCCAGCAGTGAAGCGTCGGGGAAAGTGAACACTGAAGCTTTCTTT. As protein: CASSEASGKVNTEAFF.

The V call is TRBV28, the J call TRBJ2-3; 7 bases match TRBD2. The CDR3 extends over 16 amino acids. Germline lookup yields CDR1 MDHEN and CDR2 SYDVKM. Trimming cost V 7 bases and J 1 base; bases outside gene matches: 11. The chain's CDR3 is CASTISGLPGTDTQYF. In DNA, the CDR3 is TGTGCCAGCACGATTAGCGGGCTCCCCGGCACAGATACGCAGTATTTT.

This chain joins TRBV4-2 and TRBJ1-4; TRBD1 matches 7 bases. V was pared by 2 bases and J by 2 bases, with 2 bases of the junction left unmatched. Germline V gives CDR1 LGHNA, CDR2 YNFKEQ. The CDR3 extends over 15 amino acids. CDR3 sequence (DNA): TGTGCCAGCAGCCAACCGGGACAGACTAATGAAAAACTGTTTTTT. It translates to CASSQPGQTNEKLFF.

V and J are TRBV5-6 and TRBJ1-1, with D possibly being TRBD1 (5 bases). The CDR3 contains 16 residues. Germline lookup yields CDR1 SGHDT and CDR2 YYEEEE. V lost 7 bases to trimming and J lost 1 base, with 20 bases between them. In nucleotides, the CDR3 is TGTGCCAGCCTCTCGGCGGGGGGAAGAACGAACACTGAAGCTTTCTTT. This gives the protein CASLSAGGRTNTEAFF.